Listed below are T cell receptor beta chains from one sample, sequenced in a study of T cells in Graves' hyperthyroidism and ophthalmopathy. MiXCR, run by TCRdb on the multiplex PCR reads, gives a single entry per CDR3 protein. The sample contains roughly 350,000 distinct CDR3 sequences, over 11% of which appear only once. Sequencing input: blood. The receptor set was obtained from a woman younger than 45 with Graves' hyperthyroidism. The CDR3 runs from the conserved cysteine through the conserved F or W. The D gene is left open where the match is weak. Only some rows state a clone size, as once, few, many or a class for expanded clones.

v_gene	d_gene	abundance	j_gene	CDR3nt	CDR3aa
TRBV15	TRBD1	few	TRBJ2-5	TGTGCCACCAGCAGGCGAGGACAGGAAGAGACCCAGTACTTC	CATSRRGQEETQYF
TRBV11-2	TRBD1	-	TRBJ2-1	TGTGCCAGCAGCCTATCCGCGTTCAGCGCAGGGGGTAGGGATGAGCAGTTCTTC	CASSLSAFSAGGRDEQFF
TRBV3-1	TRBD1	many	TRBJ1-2	TGTGCCAGCAGCCGCGAAACGGGACAGGGAACTGGCTACACCTTC	CASSRETGQGTGYTF
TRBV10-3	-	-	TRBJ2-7	TGTGCCATCAGTGATCAGGCGAAGCCCTCCTACGAGCAGTACTTC	CAISDQAKPSYEQYF
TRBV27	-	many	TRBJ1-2	TGTGCCAGCAGTTTAGTGGCCGTCGGTAACTATGGCTACACCTTC	CASSLVAVGNYGYTF
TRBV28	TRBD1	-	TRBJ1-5	TGTGCCAGCAGCGTCGGACAGGGTTTTCGTCAGCCCCAGCATTTT	CASSVGQGFRQPQHF
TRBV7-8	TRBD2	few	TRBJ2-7	TGTGCCAGCAGCCAGGGACTAGCGGCCGCCGGGTCCTACGAGCAGTACTTC	CASSQGLAAAGSYEQYF
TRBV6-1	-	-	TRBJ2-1	TGTGCCAGCAGTATTCAGGGTCGGGAGCAGTTCTTC	CASSIQGREQFF
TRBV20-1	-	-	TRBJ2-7	TGCAGTGCTAGCAGTCAGACACTCTCCTACGAGCAGTACTTC	CSASSQTLSYEQYF
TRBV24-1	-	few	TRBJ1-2	TGTGCCACCAGTGAGTCCAGGGGTGGTGGCTACACCTTC	CATSESRGGGYTF
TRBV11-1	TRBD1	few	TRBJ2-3	TGTGCCAGCAGCCCCCGGGACAGGGCAGATACGCAGTATTTT	CASSPRDRADTQYF
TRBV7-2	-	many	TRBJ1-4	TGTGCCAGCAGCAGAAACCAGGGAAATGAAAAACTGTTTTTT	CASSRNQGNEKLFF
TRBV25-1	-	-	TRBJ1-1	TGTGCCAGCCTACCTCGGATAGGGATGAACACTGAAGCTTTCTTT	CASLPRIGMNTEAFF
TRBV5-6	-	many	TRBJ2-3	TGTGCCAGCAGTCGTCAGCGGATGGGCCTCACAGATACGCAGTATTTT	CASSRQRMGLTDTQYF
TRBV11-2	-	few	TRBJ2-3	TGTGCCAGCAGCTTAGGGGCAGTGGCGCAGTATTTT	CASSLGAVAQYF
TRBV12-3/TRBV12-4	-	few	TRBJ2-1	TGTGCCAGCAGTTTAAACCCCCGGGACTCCCTGAATGAGCAGTTCTTC	CASSLNPRDSLNEQFF
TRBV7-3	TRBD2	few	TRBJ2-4	TGTGCCAGTACTCGACTAGCAACGCATGGAAACATTCAGTACTTC	CASTRLATHGNIQYF
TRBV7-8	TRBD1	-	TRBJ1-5	TGTGCCAGCAGCCCAGACAGGGGAGGCAATCAGCCCCAGCATTTT	CASSPDRGGNQPQHF
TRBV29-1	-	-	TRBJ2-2	TGCAGCGTTGATGGGGGCGGGGAGCTGTTTTTT	CSVDGGGELFF
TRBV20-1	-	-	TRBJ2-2	TGCAGTGCTAGAATACAGGGAACCGGGGAGCTGTTTTTT	CSARIQGTGELFF
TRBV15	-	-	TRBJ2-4	TGTGCCACCAGCAAAGCGATCCTCCTAGCCAAAAACATTCAGTACTTC	CATSKAILLAKNIQYF
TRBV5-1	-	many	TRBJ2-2	TGCGCCAGCAGCTTGGACCGGGACCCAAGAGGGGGGGAGCTGTTTTTT	CASSLDRDPRGGELFF
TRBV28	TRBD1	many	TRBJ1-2	TGTGCCAGCAGTTTAATGACAGGGCTTGGCTACACCTTC	CASSLMTGLGYTF
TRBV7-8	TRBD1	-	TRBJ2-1	TGTGCCAGCATCCCGCAAGGGGGCCGGTACAATGAGCAGTTCTTC	CASIPQGGRYNEQFF
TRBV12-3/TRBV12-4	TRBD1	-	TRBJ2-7	TGTGCCAGCACCCCGGGACAGGGGGCTCAGGAGCAGTACTTC	CASTPGQGAQEQYF
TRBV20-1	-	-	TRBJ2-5	TGCAGTGCTACCGACCAGGGACGGCCCGTACAAGAGACCCAGTACTTC	CSATDQGRPVQETQYF